This T cell receptor beta chain was captured in a study of blood T cell repertoires in COVID-19. Germline assignment: CDR1 SEHNR and CDR2 FQNEAQ (reference sequence). CDR3 length: 16 residues. V was pared by 5 bases and J by 3 bases, with 19 bases between. In its sample, this clone was seen once. The repertoire was sequenced with immunoSEQ multiplex PCR; TCRdb's copy has only in-frame clones and lacks some. This table holds around 42,000 clones, more than 70% found once. The receptor comes from a human donor in a cohort sampled during active COVID-19. The chain joins TRBV7-9 to TRBJ1-2; tentative D call: TRBD1 (6 bases). The sequencing input was peripheral blood. The CDR3 DNA sequence: TGTGCCAGCAGCCCCAGCGGGGACACAGCTTACTATGGCTACACCTTC. Its translation is CASSPSGDTAYYGYTF.